These 8 T cell receptor beta chains came from one sample sequenced in a study of identical twins. TCRdb called the 5' RACE reads again in MiXCR, with one record for every CDR3 protein. The sample has around 250,000 distinct CDR3 sequences, around 8% seen once; the top ten hold 2.5% to 3.5%. The same data also went into a second study, on yellow fever vaccine responses in identical twins.

The sequenced sample was CD8+ T cells sorted from blood. The receptor set was obtained from a woman aged 18-29 years in good health.

This clonotype was seen more than once but under ten times. As DNA, the CDR3 is TGTGCCAGCAGTTACTCCGAGACAGAATCTATCAACACTGAAGCTTTCTTT. Translation gives CASSYSETESINTEAFF. V gene TRBV6-5 combines with J gene TRBJ1-1; a weak D match, TRBD1 (5 bases). Germline-derived CDR1 and CDR2 are MNHEY and SVGAGI. This CDR3 is built from 17 residues. V lost 0 bases and J 2 bases, leaving 16 bases between the germline ends.

The chain carries TRBV7-3 and TRBJ1-1; D is undetermined. CDR3 length: 13 amino acids. V lost 3 bases and J lost 6, with 11 bases in between. The V gene's germline CDR1 is SGHTA and CDR2 FQGTGA. CDR3 nucleotides: TGTGCCAGCAGCTTCGCCCACGGGGCTGAAGCTTTCTTT. It is translated as CASSFAHGAEAFF.

The genes are TRBV20-1 and TRBJ2-7; TRBD1 matches at 8 bases. The CDR3 is made up of 15 amino acids. J was trimmed by 3 bases and V by 5 bases; bases with no gene match: 12. Germline CDR1 and CDR2: DFQATT and SNEGSKA (reference sequence). The DNA of the CDR3 is TGCAGTGCTCGCAGTCCGGGACAGGAGCTCTACGAGCAGTACTTC. It codes for CSARSPGQELYEQYF.

This clonotype came up a few times. The chain combines TRBV6-5 with TRBJ2-2, with D possibly TRBD1 on 5 matching bases. V was shortened by 0 bases and J by 7 bases, with 15 bases between the two germline ends. The CDR3 runs 16 residues. The germline V gene has CDR1 MNHEY and CDR2 SVGAGI. The CDR3 loop is CASSYSSLPQGGELFF. CDR3 DNA: TGTGCCAGCAGTTACTCGTCACTACCCCAGGGCGGGGAGCTGTTTTTT.

The chain combines TRBV20-1 with TRBJ2-1; 11 positions match TRBD2. The CDR3 is 14 residues long. With 3 bases clipped from V and 4 bases from J, the junction kept 2 bases outside the gene matches. Germline V lookup: CDR1 DFQATT, CDR2 SNEGSKA (reference sequence). CDR3 in DNA: TGCAGTGCTAGTACTAGCGGGGGATACAATGAGCAGTTCTTC. Translated: CSASTSGGYNEQFF.

This clonotype was recorded many times. Written as DNA, the CDR3 is TGTGCCAGCAGCTTAGGCCAGTTTAGCACAGATACGCAGTATTTT. Its protein is CASSLGQFSTDTQYF. V usage is TRBV11-2 and J usage is TRBJ2-3; D remains unclear. The V gene lost 1 base and the J gene lost 0 bases, with 8 bases spanning the gap. Per germline, CDR1 SGHAT and CDR2 FQNNGV. This CDR3 comprises 15 residues.

This clonotype was picked up a small number of times. V gene TRBV5-5 combines with J gene TRBJ2-3; the match to TRBD2 covers 9 bases. CDR3 size: 16 residues. Germline values: CDR1 SGHKS, CDR2 YYEKEE (reference sequence). Germline trimming cut 4 bases from V and 2 bases from J; bases unmatched to any gene: 8. The CDR3 nucleotides read TGTGCCAGCAGCAAACCCGGGACTAGCTTCACAGATACGCAGTATTTT. Its protein is CASSKPGTSFTDTQYF.

Only a few counts were recorded for this clonotype. The rearrangement joins TRBV20-1 to TRBJ2-1, with TRBD2 matching over 15 bases. Per germline, CDR1 DFQATT and CDR2 SNEGSKA (reference sequence). V trimming: 0 bases; J trimming: 1 base; junction bases outside the gene matches: 4. There are 18 residues in the CDR3. CDR3 in amino acids: CSARDGTSGGQSYNEQFF. CDR3 sequence (DNA): TGCAGTGCTAGAGATGGGACTAGCGGGGGGCAGTCCTACAATGAGCAGTTCTTC.